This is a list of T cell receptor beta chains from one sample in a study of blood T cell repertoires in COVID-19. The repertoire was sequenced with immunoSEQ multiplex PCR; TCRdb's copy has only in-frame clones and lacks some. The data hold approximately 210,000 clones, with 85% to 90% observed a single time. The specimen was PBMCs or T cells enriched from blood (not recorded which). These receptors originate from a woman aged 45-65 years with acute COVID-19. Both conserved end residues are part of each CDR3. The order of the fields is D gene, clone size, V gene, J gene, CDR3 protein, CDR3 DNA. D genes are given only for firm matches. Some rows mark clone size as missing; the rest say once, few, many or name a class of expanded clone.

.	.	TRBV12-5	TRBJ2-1	CASGLVSGTGTYSYNEQFF	TGTGCTAGTGGTTTGGTAAGCGGGACAGGCACCTACTCCTACAATGAGCAGTTCTTC
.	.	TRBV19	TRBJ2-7	CASSLRNDGFENEQYF	TGTGCCAGTAGTTTACGAAACGACGGGTTTGAAAACGAGCAGTACTTC
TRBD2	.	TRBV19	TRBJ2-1	CASRIAGLYNEQFF	TGTGCCAGTAGGATAGCGGGACTTTACAATGAGCAGTTCTTC
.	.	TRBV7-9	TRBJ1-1	CASSSYEAFF	TGTGCCAGCAGCTCCTATGAAGCTTTCTTT
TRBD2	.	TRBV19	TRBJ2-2	CASSEGGTTGELFF	TGTGCCAGTTCTGAGGGAGGGACCACCGGGGAGCTGTTTTTT
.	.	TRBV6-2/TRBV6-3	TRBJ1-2	CASSYSGGRRAGDGYTF	TGTGCCAGCAGTTACTCCGGTGGGCGGAGGGCAGGAGATGGCTACACCTTC
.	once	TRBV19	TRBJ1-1	CASSIDRSGAGEWNTEAFF	TGTGCCAGTAGTATAGATAGGAGCGGGGCAGGGGAATGGAACACTGAAGCTTTCTTT
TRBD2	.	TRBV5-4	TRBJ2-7	CASSLGGTSGRYEQYF	TGTGCCAGCAGCTTGGGCGGGACTAGCGGAAGATACGAGCAGTACTTC
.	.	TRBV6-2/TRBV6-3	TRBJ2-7	CASSDLGDSPYEQYF	TGTGCCAGCAGTGACCTTGGGGACTCCCCCTACGAGCAGTACTTC
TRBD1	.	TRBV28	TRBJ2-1	CASSLIQGAMDEQFF	TGTGCCAGCAGTTTAATCCAGGGGGCTATGGATGAGCAGTTCTTC